What follows are 22 T cell receptor beta chains derived from one specimen sequenced in a study of ipilimumab plus nivolumab after autologous stem cell transplantation. TCRdb keeps only in-frame clones here, not all; method: immunoSEQ multiplex PCR. The sample includes about 22,000 clones, roughly 74% of them seen just once. The sample in question was PBMCs, obtained in a trial of ipilimumab plus nivolumab as post-transplant consolidation. The receptors come from a male donor with diffuse large B-cell lymphoma.

This clone was seen a few times. DNA of the CDR3: TGTGCCACCAGCAGACCCATGGCTCCCGGGGAGCTGTTTTTT. Its translation is CATSRPMAPGELFF. The V call is TRBV15, the J call TRBJ2-2; no reliable D call. The CDR3 contains 14 residues. CDR1 LNHNV and CDR2 YYDKDF come from the germline V gene (reference sequence). Trimming pared 2 bases from V and 6 bases from J, leaving 10 bases between.

The chain uses TRBV6-5 and TRBJ1-2, with a weak D call TRBD1 (6 bases). The CDR3 runs to 15 residues. Trimming cost V 1 base and J 0 bases, with 9 bases left between them. Germline CDR1 MNHEY, CDR2 SVGAGI. This chain's CDR3 is CASSYYGDTNYGYTF. As DNA, the CDR3 is TGTGCCAGCAGTTACTACGGGGACACTAACTATGGCTACACCTTC.

The V call is TRBV10-1, the J call TRBJ2-3; possibly TRBD2 for D (5 bases). CDR3 length: 16 amino acids. Trimming took off 5 bases at V and 0 bases at J, with 15 bases between the two ends. Germline lookup yields CDR1 WNHNN and CDR2 SYGVQD (reference sequence). The CDR3 reads CASSQVRELSTDTQYF. DNA of the CDR3: TGCGCCAGCAGTCAAGTCCGGGAACTAAGCACAGATACGCAGTATTTT.

The V and J genes are TRBV21-1 and TRBJ2-7; TRBD2 reflects the table's D call only, with no check against the DNA. TRBV21-1 is designated a pseudogene. CDR3 length equals 18 residues. The CDR3 DNA reads as TGTGCCAGCAGCAAAGAAGTGAGCTCCGCTAGGCGTACGTACGAGCAGTACTTC. Translating it yields CASSKEVSSARRTYEQYF.

The V gene is TRBV5-1, the J gene TRBJ2-1; D is ambiguous. The CDR3 extends over 13 amino acids. Germline V gives CDR1 SGHRS, CDR2 YFSETQ. V lost 4 bases, J lost 0 bases, and 5 bases lay in between. The CDR3 region has the DNA TGCGCCAGCAGCCTAAGCTCCTACAATGAGCAGTTCTTC. Protein: CASSLSSYNEQFF.

This clone appeared a few times. The chain uses TRBV5-6 and TRBJ1-1; the D is unclear. Germline V gives CDR1 SGHDT, CDR2 YYEEEE. This CDR3 contains 14 residues. The V end lost 4 bases, the J end lost 4 bases, and 14 bases lay between the germline ends. In nucleotides, the CDR3 is TGTGCCAGCAGCCCCCACGGGTTTGGCACTGAAGCTTTCTTT. Translated: CASSPHGFGTEAFF.

The chain has TRBV7-8 and TRBJ2-7, with 8 bases lining up with TRBD2. With V trimmed by 5 bases and J by 0 bases, 6 bases remained unmatched. The V gene's germline CDR1 is SGHVS and CDR2 FQNEAQ. This CDR3 comprises 15 residues. The CDR3 region is CASSLGGASSYEQYF. CDR3 bases: TGTGCCAGCAGCCTCGGGGGGGCTTCCTCCTACGAGCAGTACTTC.

V usage is TRBV11-2 and J usage is TRBJ1-2; D call uncertain. This CDR3 has 13 residues. V was clipped by 0 bases and J by 6 bases, with 8 bases between them. The germline CDR1 and CDR2 sequences are SGHAT and FQNNGV. The CDR3 nucleotides read TGTGCCAGCAGCTTAGATCTAACGGATGGCTACACCTTC. Its translation is CASSLDLTDGYTF.

The table lists this clone with a few counts. The V call is TRBV7-9, the J call TRBJ1-3; D is unresolved. CDR1 is SEHNR, CDR2 FQNEAQ, per germline (reference sequence). V shed 1 base and J shed 9 bases, with 10 bases lying between them. This CDR3 region has 13 residues. CDR3 loop: CASSLGPTGTIYF. Written as DNA, the CDR3 is TGTGCCAGCAGCTTAGGGCCAACCGGCACCATATATTTT.

The chain carries TRBV5-5 and TRBJ1-2; 12 bases line up with TRBD1. The ends lost 4 bases at V and 8 bases at J; junction bases unmatched: 9. This CDR3 has 15 residues. Per germline, CDR1 SGHKS and CDR2 YYEKEE (reference sequence). The CDR3 is CASSLAGQGARGYTF. The CDR3 DNA is TGTGCCAGCAGCCTCGCGGGACAGGGGGCGCGAGGCTACACCTTC.

The rearrangement uses TRBV29-1 and TRBJ2-3; D unclear. Deletions cut 6 bases from V and 5 bases from J, with 21 bases between. The CDR3 spans 15 residues. Germline loops: CDR1 SQVTM, CDR2 ANQGSEA. The CDR3: CSVGSQNTAGDTQYF. The CDR3 DNA follows: TGCAGCGTGGGAAGCCAGAATACCGCTGGAGATACGCAGTATTTT.

The chain has TRBV9 and TRBJ2-1, with 12 positions matching TRBD2. Germline assignment: CDR1 SGDLS and CDR2 YYNGEE. The CDR3 loop spans 17 amino acids. Losses at the gene ends were 3 bases for V and 3 bases for J; bases not matched to a gene: 7. The CDR3 region is CASSDSSGGADYNEQFF. As DNA, the CDR3 is TGTGCCAGCAGCGATTCTAGCGGGGGGGCTGACTACAATGAGCAGTTCTTC.

The J gene is TRBJ2-7, the V gene TRBV19; TRBD1 matches at 8 bases. J was trimmed by 1 base and V by 3 bases; bases with no gene match: 5. This CDR3 has 15 amino acids. Germline-derived CDR1 and CDR2 are LNHDA and SQIVND (reference sequence). CDR3 DNA: TGTGCCAGTAGTATCGGGACAGGCTATTCCTACGAGCAGTACTTC. It encodes CASSIGTGYSYEQYF.

The count of this clone is one. The chain carries TRBV27 and TRBJ2-2; 11 nucleotides agree with TRBD1. V lost 3 bases and J lost 5; bases outside the gene matches: 5. The CDR3 loop spans 16 amino acids. CDR1 is MNHEY, CDR2 SMNVEV, per germline (reference sequence). The DNA for the CDR3 is TGTGCCAGCAGTTTTGGACAGGGGGCAGGAACCGGGGAGCTGTTTTTT. This encodes CASSFGQGAGTGELFF.

The CDR3 DNA sequence: TGTGCCTGGAACTGGCCAGGGGAAAGAAAACTGTTTTTT. Its translation is CAWNWPGERKLFF. The chain links TRBV30 to TRBJ1-4; D is perhaps TRBD1 (6 bases). This CDR3 is built from 13 residues. CDR1 and CDR2 (germline): GTSNPN, SVGIG (reference sequence). Deletions cut 4 bases from V and 10 bases from J, with 16 bases between.

The genes are TRBV29-1 and TRBJ2-7; 15 bases line up with TRBD2. V was clipped by 4 bases and J by 5 bases; unmatched bases: 15. The CDR3 contains 18 residues. Looked up from germline, CDR1 is SQVTM and CDR2 is ANQGSEA. CDR3: CSVVLRWGTSGRPDEQYF. The CDR3 DNA sequence: TGCAGCGTTGTGCTCCGGTGGGGGACTAGCGGGAGGCCAGACGAGCAGTACTTC.

The genes are TRBV13 and TRBJ1-2, with unresolved D. Trimming took 3 bases from V and 7 from J, leaving 18 bases between them. Germline lookup yields CDR1 PRHDT and CDR2 FYEKMQ (reference sequence). This CDR3 comprises 15 residues. Written as DNA, the CDR3 is TGTGCCAGCAGCTTCCGCGGACTTTCCCCCTTTGGCTACACCTTC. It encodes CASSFRGLSPFGYTF.

This clone was seen only a few times. J is TRBJ2-5 and V is TRBV5-4; 9 bases map to TRBD2. Trimming removed 0 bases from V and 5 bases from J; junction bases left unmatched: 5. CDR3 length: 15 residues. In germline, CDR1 is SGHNT, CDR2 YYREEE (reference sequence). Written as DNA, the CDR3 is TGTGCCAGCAGCTTGGCCGGGACTAGCTACGAGACCCAGTACTTC. Translated, it gives CASSLAGTSYETQYF.

The chain couples TRBV5-8 to TRBJ1-1, with 11 bases matching TRBD1. Trimming cost V 2 bases and J 5 bases; bases outside gene matches: 2. CDR3 size: 14 residues. CDR1 and CDR2 from the germline V gene are SGHTS and YDEGEE. The CDR3 DNA reads TGTGCCAGCAGCTTCCGGGACAGGGGGACTGAAGCTTTCTTT. Its protein product is CASSFRDRGTEAFF.

V usage is TRBV4-2 and J usage is TRBJ2-1; 12 bases map to TRBD2. The CDR3 covers 16 residues. Germline lookup yields CDR1 LGHNA and CDR2 YNFKEQ. V dropped 4 bases and J dropped 2; count of bases not matched to a gene: 3. The CDR3 DNA sequence: TGTGCCAGCAGCCCGCGGACTAGCGGGGCCTACAATGAGCAGTTCTTC. Encoded protein: CASSPRTSGAYNEQFF.

The chain recombines TRBV30 with TRBJ2-3, with D possibly being TRBD2 (5 bases). The CDR3 runs 14 residues. Trimming pared 0 bases from V and 2 bases from J, leaving 9 bases between. Germline V lookup: CDR1 GTSNPN, CDR2 SVGIG (reference sequence). The DNA for the CDR3 is TGTGCCTGGAGTGTATACGGGGTCACAGATACGCAGTATTTT. Amino acids: CAWSVYGVTDTQYF. Full variable domain (remainder filled in from reference TRBV30 and TRBJ2-3): SQTIHQWPATLVQPVGSPLSLECTVEGTSNPNLYWYRQAAGRGLQLLFYSVGIGQISSEVPQNLSASRPQDRQFILSSKKLLLSDSGFYLCAWSVYGVTDTQYFGPGTRLTVL.

The chain couples TRBV19 to TRBJ1-4; unclear D gene. Trimming took off 7 bases at V and 6 bases at J, with 12 bases between the two ends. This CDR3 is 13 amino acids long. Germline CDR1 is LNHDA and CDR2 is SQIVND (reference sequence). The CDR3: CASKEREDEKLFF. CDR3 DNA: TGTGCCAGTAAGGAACGGGAGGATGAAAAACTGTTTTTT.